This TCR beta chain derives from a study of PD-L1 blockade in urothelial cancer. As for the study in general: Between 0 and 3 prior chemotherapy regimens had been given to patients. Researchers found blood samples held a median of 141,255 T cells.

Added to each PCR by spiking were synthetic TCR analog templates. Only in-frame clones appear in the TCRdb table, and some are missing; sequencing was by immunoSEQ multiplex PCR. Of 100,000 or so clones in the sample, about 85% were seen once. All patients handed over anywhere from 1 to 8 samples, pretreatment and on-treatment. The CDR3 has 16 amino acids. The rearrangement joins TRBV21-1 to TRBJ2-5; TRBD2 was called by the table and not checked on the DNA. TRBV21-1 represents a pseudogene. Sequenced material: PBMCs, taken around atezolizumab (anti-PD-L1) treatment. This receptor was identified in a man aged 45-65 years with urothelial cancer. CDR3 DNA sequence: TGTGCCAGCAGCAAGGTAGCGGGAGAGGACCAAGAGACCCAGTACTTC. It translates to CASSKVAGEDQETQYF.